This TCR beta chain was retrieved from a study of T cells in Graves' hyperthyroidism and ophthalmopathy. Amplified regions were TCR beta CDR3 sequences from RNA transcripts. Initially, a first-round RT-PCR of the TCR CDR3 employed the HTBI primer set. From the multiplex PCR reads, TCRdb called clonotypes with MiXCR, one entry per CDR3 protein. The sample has 550,000 to 650,000 distinct CDR3 sequences; approximately 15% are singletons. Patients were excluded for uncontrolled infection, other autoimmune disease, pregnancy or lactation. This clonotype showed up just a few times. V was shortened by 2 bases and J by 14 bases, with 20 bases between the two germline ends. The germline CDR1 and CDR2 sequences are SEHNR and FQNEAQ (reference sequence). The CDR3 totals 14 residues.

The origin of this receptor is a woman aged 30 to 39 with Graves' hyperthyroidism that later progressed to Graves' ophthalmopathy. This rearrangement joins TRBV7-9 to TRBJ2-3; D is perhaps TRBD2 (5 bases). Sample: blood. The CDR3 loop is CASSLPADGLQRYF. CDR3 bases: TGTGCCAGCAGCTTACCAGCGGACGGGTTGCAACGGTATTTT.